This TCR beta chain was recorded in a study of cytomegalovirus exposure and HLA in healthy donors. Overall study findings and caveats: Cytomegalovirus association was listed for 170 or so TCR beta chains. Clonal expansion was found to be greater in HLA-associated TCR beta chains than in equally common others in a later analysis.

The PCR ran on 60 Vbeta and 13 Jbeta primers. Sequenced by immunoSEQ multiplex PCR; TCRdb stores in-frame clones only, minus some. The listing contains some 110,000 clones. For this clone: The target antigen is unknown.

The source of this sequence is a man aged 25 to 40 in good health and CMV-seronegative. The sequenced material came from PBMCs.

The CDR3 here is CASTGVTEAFF. CDR3 bases: TGTGCCAGTACAGGGGTAACTGAAGCTTTCTTT. V gene TRBV19 combines with J gene TRBJ1-1; a possible D gene is TRBD1 (6 bases). Germline CDR1 LNHDA, CDR2 SQIVND (reference sequence). The CDR3 runs 11 residues. The V and J ends lost 7 bases and 5 bases respectively, with 8 bases between them.